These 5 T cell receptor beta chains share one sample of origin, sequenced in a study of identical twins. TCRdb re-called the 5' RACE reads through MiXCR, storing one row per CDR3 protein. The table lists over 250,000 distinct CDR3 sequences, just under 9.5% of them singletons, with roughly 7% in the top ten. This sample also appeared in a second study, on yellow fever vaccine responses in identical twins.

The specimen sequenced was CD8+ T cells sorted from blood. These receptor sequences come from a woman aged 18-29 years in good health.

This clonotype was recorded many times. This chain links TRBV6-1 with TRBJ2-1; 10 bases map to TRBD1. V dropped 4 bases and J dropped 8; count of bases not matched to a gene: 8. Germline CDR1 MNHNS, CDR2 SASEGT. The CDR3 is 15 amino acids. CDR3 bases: TGTGCCAGCAGTGTCGAGACAGGGGGCTTTGATGAGCAGTTCTTC. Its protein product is CASSVETGGFDEQFF.

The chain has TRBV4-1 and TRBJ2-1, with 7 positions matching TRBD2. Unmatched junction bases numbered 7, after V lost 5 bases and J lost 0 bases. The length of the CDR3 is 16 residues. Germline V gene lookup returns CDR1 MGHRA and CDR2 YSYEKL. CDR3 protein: CASSESGVSSYNEQFF. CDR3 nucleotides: TGCGCCAGCAGCGAGAGCGGGGTAAGCTCCTACAATGAGCAGTTCTTC.

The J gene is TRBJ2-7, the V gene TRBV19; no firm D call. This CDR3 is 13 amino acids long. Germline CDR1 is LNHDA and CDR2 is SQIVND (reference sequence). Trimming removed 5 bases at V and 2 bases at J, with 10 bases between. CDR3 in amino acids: CASSLASTYEQYF. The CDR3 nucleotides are TGTGCCAGTAGTTTGGCGTCAACCTACGAGCAGTACTTC.

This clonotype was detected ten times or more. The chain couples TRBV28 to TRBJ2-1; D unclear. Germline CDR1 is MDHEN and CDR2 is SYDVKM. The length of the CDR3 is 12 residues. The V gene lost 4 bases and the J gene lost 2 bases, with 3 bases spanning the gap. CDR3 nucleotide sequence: TGTGCCAGCAGTTCCGCCTACAATGAGCAGTTCTTC. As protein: CASSSAYNEQFF.

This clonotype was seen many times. CDR3 nucleotides: TGTGCCAGCAGTTATGGGACAGGGGATAAGTCCTACGAGCAGTACTTC. This translates into CASSYGTGDKSYEQYF. The rearrangement joins TRBV6-5 to TRBJ2-7; 10 bases are shared with TRBD1. Germline assignment: CDR1 MNHEY and CDR2 SVGAGI. This CDR3 spans 16 amino acids. V was clipped by 3 bases and J by 1 base; unmatched bases: 6.